This TCR beta chain was retrieved from a study of low-dose radiotherapy and immunotherapy resistance in tumors. This clonotype was seen many times. CDR1 and CDR2 (germline): SGHTA, FQGNSA. Trimming took 3 bases from V and 4 from J, leaving 9 bases between them. There are 13 residues in the CDR3. Both TCRalpha and TCRbeta chains were reverse transcribed with V-gene-specific primers. For amplifying TCRs, the PCR ran for approximately 18 cycles with Phusion, which was used together with a constant-region primer and the adapter on the V primers. One entry per CDR3 protein, called by TCRdb with MiXCR from the reads. In the table there are under 90,000 distinct CDR3 sequences, around a third of which are singletons. Specified time point: before trial treatment.

The starting material was PBMCs, obtained before treatment. This chain links TRBV7-2 with TRBJ2-5, with D maybe TRBD2 (6 bases). This sequence was found in a female donor with ovarian cancer. The CDR3 DNA reads as TGTGCCAGCAGCTTGGTAGCGGCAGAGACCCAGTACTTC. This sequence encodes CASSLVAAETQYF. The full variable domain, in which reference TRBV7-2 and TRBJ2-5 provide the parts outside the CDR3, is GAGVSQSPSNKVTEKGKDVELRCDPISGHTALYWYRQSLGQGLEFLIYFQGNSAPDKSGLPSDRFSAERTGGSVSTLTIQRTQQEDSAVYLCASSLVAAETQYFGPGTRLLVL.